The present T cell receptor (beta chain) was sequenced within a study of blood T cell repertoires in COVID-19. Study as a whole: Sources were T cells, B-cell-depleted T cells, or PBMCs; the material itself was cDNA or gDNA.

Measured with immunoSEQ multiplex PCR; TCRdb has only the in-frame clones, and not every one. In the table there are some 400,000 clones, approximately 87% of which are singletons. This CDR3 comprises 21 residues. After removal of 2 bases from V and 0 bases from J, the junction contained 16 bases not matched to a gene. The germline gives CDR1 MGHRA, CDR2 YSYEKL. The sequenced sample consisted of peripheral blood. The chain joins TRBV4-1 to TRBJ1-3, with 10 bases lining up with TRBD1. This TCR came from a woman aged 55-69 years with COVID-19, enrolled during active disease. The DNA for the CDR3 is TGCGCCAGCAGCCAACTATTGGGACAGGGGCCTTACGAAGGCTCTGGAAACACCATATATTTT. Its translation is CASSQLLGQGPYEGSGNTIYF.